This T cell receptor beta chain was documented in a study of T cells in Graves' hyperthyroidism and ophthalmopathy. Whole-study findings and limits: Most clonotypes expanded in thyroid above 0.001 were likewise present in blood.

Clinical symptoms, serum thyroxine and TRAb, thyroid ultrasound and orbital computed tomography together formed the diagnostic basis. Concerning this clonotype itself: Its antigen is unknown.

Per the germline V gene, CDR1 is KGHDR and CDR2 is SFDVKD. The CDR3 extends over 15 amino acids. The V and J ends lost 2 bases and 2 bases, in that order; junction bases with no gene match: 4. Using RNA transcripts as the source, TCR beta CDR3 regions were amplified. First-round RT-PCR targeting the TCR CDR3 was performed with the HTBI primer set. TCRdb re-called the multiplex PCR reads through MiXCR, storing one row per CDR3 protein. This table holds some 350,000 distinct CDR3 sequences, approximately 25% found once. Sequencing used blood. The sequence was obtained from a man aged 50-59 years with Graves' hyperthyroidism. The chain links TRBV24-1 to TRBJ1-2; 7 bases agree with TRBD1. CDR3 residues: CATSDWTGENYGYTF. The CDR3 DNA sequence: TGTGCCACCAGTGATTGGACAGGAGAGAACTATGGCTACACCTTC.